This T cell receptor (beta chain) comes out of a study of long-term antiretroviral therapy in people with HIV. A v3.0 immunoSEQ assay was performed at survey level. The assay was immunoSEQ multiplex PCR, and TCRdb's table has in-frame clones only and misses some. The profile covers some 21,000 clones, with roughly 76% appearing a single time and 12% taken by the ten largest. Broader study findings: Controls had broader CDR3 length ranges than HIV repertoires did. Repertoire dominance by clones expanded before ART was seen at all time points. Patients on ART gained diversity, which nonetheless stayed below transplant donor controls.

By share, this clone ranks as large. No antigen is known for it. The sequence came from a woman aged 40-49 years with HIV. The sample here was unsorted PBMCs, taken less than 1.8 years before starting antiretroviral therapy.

CDR3 sequence: CASSLGLLAGGSETQYF. The CDR3 DNA reads TGTGCCAGCAGCTTAGGGTTACTAGCGGGGGGGAGTGAGACCCAGTACTTC. This rearrangement joins TRBV7-2 to TRBJ2-5, with 13 bases lining up with TRBD2. V lost 1 base and J lost 5; bases outside the gene matches: 7. Germline V lookup: CDR1 SGHTA, CDR2 FQGNSA. There are 17 residues in the CDR3.